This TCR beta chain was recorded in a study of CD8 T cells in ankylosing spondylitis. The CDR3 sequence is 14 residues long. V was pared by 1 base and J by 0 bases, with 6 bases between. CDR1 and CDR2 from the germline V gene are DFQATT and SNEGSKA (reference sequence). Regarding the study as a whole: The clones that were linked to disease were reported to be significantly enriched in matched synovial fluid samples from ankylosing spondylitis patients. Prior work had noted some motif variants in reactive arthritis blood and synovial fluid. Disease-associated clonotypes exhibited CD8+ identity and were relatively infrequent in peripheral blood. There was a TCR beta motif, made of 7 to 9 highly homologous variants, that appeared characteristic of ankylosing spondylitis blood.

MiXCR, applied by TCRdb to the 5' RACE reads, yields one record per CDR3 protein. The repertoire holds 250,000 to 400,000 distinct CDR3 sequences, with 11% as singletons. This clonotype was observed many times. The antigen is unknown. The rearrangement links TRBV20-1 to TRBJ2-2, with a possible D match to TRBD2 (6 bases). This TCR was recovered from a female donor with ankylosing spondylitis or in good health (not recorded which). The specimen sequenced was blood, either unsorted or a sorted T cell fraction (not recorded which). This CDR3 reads CSARGLANTGELFF. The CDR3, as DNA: TGCAGTGCTAGAGGACTAGCGAACACCGGGGAGCTGTTTTTT.